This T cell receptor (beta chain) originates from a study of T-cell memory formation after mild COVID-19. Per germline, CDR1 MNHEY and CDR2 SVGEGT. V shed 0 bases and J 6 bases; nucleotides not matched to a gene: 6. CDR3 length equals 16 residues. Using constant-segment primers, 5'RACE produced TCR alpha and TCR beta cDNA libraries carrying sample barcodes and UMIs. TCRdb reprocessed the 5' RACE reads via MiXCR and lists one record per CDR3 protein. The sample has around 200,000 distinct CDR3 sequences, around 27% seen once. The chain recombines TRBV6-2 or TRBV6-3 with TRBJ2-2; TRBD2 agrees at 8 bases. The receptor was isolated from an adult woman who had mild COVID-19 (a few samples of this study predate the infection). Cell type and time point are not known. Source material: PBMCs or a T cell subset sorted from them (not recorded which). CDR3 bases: TGTGCCAGCAGTTACTCGTGGACTAGCTGGCCCGGGGAGCTGTTTTTT. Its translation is CASSYSWTSWPGELFF.